This T cell receptor (beta chain) derives from a study of prognosis after radiotherapy for stage I lung cancer. Looking at the study overall: All of the enrolled patients had stage I non-small cell lung cancer, and they joined between April 2018 and January 2019.

Germline values: CDR1 MGHRA, CDR2 YSYEKL. CDR3 size: 16 residues. Details on this clonotype: Its antigen remains unknown. A much larger clone lies a single base off, so this may be a read error.

Using two-round multiplex PCR, the authors amplified TCR beta CDR3 from genomic DNA. During first-round PCR, primers specific to each TRBV and TRBJ gene were used. TCRdb processed the multiplex PCR reads anew with MiXCR; each CDR3 protein has one entry. Altogether tens of thousands of distinct CDR3 sequences are present, 25% to 40% being singletons, with the ten largest covering roughly 34%. Whole-study results and caveats: The study left the tumor specificity of the expanded TCR clones undetermined. Clone counts measured for unique TCRs fell after stereotactic body radiation therapy, median approximately 9,600 versus 7,200.

The chain joins TRBV4-1 to TRBJ2-5; D tentatively fits TRBD1 or TRBD2 (6 bases each). The sample consisted of PBMCs, taken before or after stereotactic body radiation therapy (not recorded which). This clonotype originated in a donor aged 50 or older with non-small cell lung cancer. CDR3 loop: CARSQEGVGATETQYF. The CDR3 DNA reads as TGCGCCAGAAGCCAGGAGGGGGTTGGAGCTACAGAGACCCAGTACTTC.